This T cell receptor beta chain was captured in a study of T-cell reconstitution after alpha-beta-depleted transplantation in children. This clonotype was seen at least ten times. The library targeted TCRbeta and was prepared with unique molecular identifiers. Via MiXCR, TCRdb re-called the PCR reads, giving one row per CDR3 protein. The repertoire has some 390,000 distinct CDR3 sequences, around 21% of them found once; the top ten carry less than 4.5%. The CDR3 is made up of 14 amino acids. Germline V gene data show CDR1 as MNHNS and CDR2 as SASEGT. Trimming cost V 1 base and J 4 bases; bases outside gene matches: 0.

The V call is TRBV6-1, the J call TRBJ2-3; 9 bases fit TRBD1. The TCR originated in a human donor who donated a stem cell graft to a child with acute myeloid leukemia. The sample was PBMCs from the stem cell graft donor, taken from the stem cell graft. The CDR3 DNA reads TGTGCCAGCAGTGAAGGGACAGGGGCAGATACGCAGTATTTT. Translation gives CASSEGTGADTQYF.